This T cell receptor (beta chain) was sequenced for a study of blood T cells in healthy people across ages. Whole-study results and caveats: Donor CMV status, an unknown factor, possibly confounded changes in expanded clonotypes.

Drawn from each donor were 7.5 to 10 milliliters of peripheral blood. Each sample had at least 7 million PBMCs isolated. Per the germline V gene, CDR1 is SEHNR and CDR2 is FQNEAQ (reference sequence). The CDR3 is 17 amino acids. A second PCR of about 7 to 12 cycles used a sample-barcoded 5' primer and a J-beta primer mix. Each sample yielded at least 3 million CDR3-containing paired-end reads. TCRdb re-analysed the 5' RACE reads in MiXCR, keeping a single row per CDR3 protein. Here the sample spans more than 650,000 distinct CDR3 sequences, 22% being singletons. This clonotype was detected only a few times. Its matching antigen is unknown.

The chain uses TRBV7-9 and TRBJ2-5; 9 nucleotides agree with TRBD1. The J call is in doubt because the DNA end fits TRBJ2-1 better. Material for sequencing was blood. The receptor was derived from a man between 65 and 85 years old in good health. DNA of the CDR3: TGTGCCAGCAGCCTCTCGAGGTCCGGGACAGGGAACAATGAGCAGTTCTTC. As protein: CASSLSRSGTGNNEQFF.